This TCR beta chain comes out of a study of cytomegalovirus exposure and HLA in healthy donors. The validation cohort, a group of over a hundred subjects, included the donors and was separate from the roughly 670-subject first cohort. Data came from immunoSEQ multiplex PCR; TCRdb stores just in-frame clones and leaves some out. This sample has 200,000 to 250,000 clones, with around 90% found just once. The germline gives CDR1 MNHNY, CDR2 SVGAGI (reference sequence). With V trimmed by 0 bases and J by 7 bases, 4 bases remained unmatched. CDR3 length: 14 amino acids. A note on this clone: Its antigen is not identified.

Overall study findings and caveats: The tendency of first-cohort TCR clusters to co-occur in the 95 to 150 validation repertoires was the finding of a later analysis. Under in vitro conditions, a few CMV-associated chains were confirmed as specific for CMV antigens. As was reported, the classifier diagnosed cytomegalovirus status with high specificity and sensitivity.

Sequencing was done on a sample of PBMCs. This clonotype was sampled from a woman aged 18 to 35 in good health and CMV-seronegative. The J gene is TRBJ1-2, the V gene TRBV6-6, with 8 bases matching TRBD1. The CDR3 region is CASSYSNRGGGYTF. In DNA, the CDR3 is TGTGCCAGCAGTTACTCGAACAGGGGGGGTGGCTACACCTTC.